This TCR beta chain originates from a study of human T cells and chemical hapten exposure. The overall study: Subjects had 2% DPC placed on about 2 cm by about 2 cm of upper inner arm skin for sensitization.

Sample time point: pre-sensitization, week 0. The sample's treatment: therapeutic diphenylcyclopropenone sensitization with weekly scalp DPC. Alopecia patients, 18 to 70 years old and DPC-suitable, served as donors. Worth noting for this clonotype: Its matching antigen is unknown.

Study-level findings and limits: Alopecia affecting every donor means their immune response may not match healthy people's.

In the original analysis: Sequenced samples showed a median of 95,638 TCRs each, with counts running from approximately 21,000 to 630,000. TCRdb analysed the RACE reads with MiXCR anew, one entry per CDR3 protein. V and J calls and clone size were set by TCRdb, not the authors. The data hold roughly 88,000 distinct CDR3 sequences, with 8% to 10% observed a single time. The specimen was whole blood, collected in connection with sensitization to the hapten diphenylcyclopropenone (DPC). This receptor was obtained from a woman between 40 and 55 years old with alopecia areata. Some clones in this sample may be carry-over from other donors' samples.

DNA for the CDR3: TGTGCCAGCAGCCCCTTGGACAGGGTGGGCGAGCAGTACTTC. Encoded protein: CASSPLDRVGEQYF. The V gene is TRBV14, the J gene TRBJ2-7; 8 bases are shared with TRBD1. Germline V gene data show CDR1 as SGHDN and CDR2 as FVKESK. The V gene end was trimmed by 4 bases and the J gene end by 6 bases; junction bases not matched to a gene: 8. The CDR3 sequence is 14 residues long.